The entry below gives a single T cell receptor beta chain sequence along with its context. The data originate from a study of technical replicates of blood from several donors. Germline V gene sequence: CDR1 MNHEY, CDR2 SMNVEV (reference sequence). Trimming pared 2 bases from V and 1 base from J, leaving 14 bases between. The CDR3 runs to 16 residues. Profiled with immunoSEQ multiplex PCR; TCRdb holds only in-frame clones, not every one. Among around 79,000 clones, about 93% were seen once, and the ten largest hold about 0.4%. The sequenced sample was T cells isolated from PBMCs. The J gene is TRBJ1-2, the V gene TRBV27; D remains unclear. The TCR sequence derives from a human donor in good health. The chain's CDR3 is CASSLQRRPFNYGYTF. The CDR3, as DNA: TGTGCCAGCAGTTTACAACGGAGGCCATTTAACTATGGCTACACCTTC.